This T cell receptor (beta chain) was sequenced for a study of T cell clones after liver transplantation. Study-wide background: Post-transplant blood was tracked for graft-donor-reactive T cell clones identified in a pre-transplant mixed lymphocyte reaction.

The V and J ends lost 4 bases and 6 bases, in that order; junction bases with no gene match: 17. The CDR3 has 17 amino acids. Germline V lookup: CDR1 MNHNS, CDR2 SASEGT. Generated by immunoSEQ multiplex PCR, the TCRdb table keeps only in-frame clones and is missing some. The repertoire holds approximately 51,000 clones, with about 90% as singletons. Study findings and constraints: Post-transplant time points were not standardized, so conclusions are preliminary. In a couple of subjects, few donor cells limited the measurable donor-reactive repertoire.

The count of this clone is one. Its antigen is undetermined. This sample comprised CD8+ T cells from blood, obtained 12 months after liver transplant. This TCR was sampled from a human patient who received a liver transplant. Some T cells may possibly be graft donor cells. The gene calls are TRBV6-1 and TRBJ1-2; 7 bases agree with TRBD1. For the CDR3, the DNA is TGTGCCAGCAGTGGGATGACGGGGACAGTGTTTGACCATGGCTACACCTTC. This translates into CASSGMTGTVFDHGYTF.